This TCR beta chain is drawn from a study of blood T cell repertoires in COVID-19. CDR1 is SNHLY, CDR2 FYNNEI, per germline. The V gene end was trimmed by 6 bases and the J gene end by 0 bases; junction bases not matched to a gene: 5. The CDR3 has 15 amino acids. The table came from immunoSEQ multiplex PCR; TCRdb's copy has only in-frame clones and leaves some out. The table has roughly 360,000 clones, about 80% seen once. This clonotype was obtained from a human donor with acute or convalescent COVID-19. The donor label of this sample is uncertain. Sequencing was carried out using peripheral blood. The chain is built from TRBV2 and TRBJ1-3, with 7 nucleotides matching TRBD1. The CDR3 coding sequence is TGTGCCAGCAGGTTAACAGGGGACTCTGGAAACACCATATATTTT. Encoded protein: CASRLTGDSGNTIYF.